Listed here is a single T cell receptor beta chain. Its antigen is still unknown. The sample is drawn from a study of a mutant IDH1 vaccine in newly diagnosed glioma. Overall study context: Patients were given eight vaccinations, scheduled in weeks 1, 3, 5, 7, 11, 15, 19 and 23. Either 4-6 weeks after radiotherapy alone or alongside temozolomide, vaccination was begun. Beforehand, treatment had been radiotherapy, temozolomide, or both; the majority received both. Study conclusions and caveats: Researchers report vaccine-induced immune responses in just under 95% of patients.

Some clones are missing from TCRdb's copy, which holds only in-frame ones; the method was immunoSEQ multiplex PCR. The table has 30,000 to 40,000 clones, about 83% seen once. In germline, CDR1 is LGHNA, CDR2 YSLEER. Trimming removed 0 bases at V and 6 bases at J, with 18 bases between. This CDR3 comprises 17 residues. Time point indicated: week 11, during vaccination. Doses consisted of 300 ug of mutant IDH1 20-mer peptide each, paired with topical imiquimod. This chain connects TRBV4-3 to TRBJ2-1, with a tentative D call TRBD2 (6 bases). This TCR came from a man aged 35-49 years with glioma. Source: PBMCs, taken from a glioma patient whose treatment included an IDH1 peptide vaccine. CDR3 loop: CASSQDSSLASFNEQFF. The CDR3, as DNA: TGCGCCAGCAGCCAAGATAGTAGTCTAGCGAGCTTCAATGAGCAGTTCTTC.